The 10 T cell receptor beta chains listed next were all sequenced from one sample in a study of the immune and genomic landscape of osteosarcoma. Poor-prognosis osteosarcoma patients supplied post-treatment primary, local recurrence and metastasis tumor specimens. Repertoires were generated with immunoSEQ multiplex PCR, while TCRdb's copy carries only in-frame clones and drops some. The sample records several thousand clones, 68% being singletons. The sample taken for sequencing was osteosarcoma tumor tissue from the lung. These receptors all come from a human donor with osteosarcoma.

V usage is TRBV28 and J usage is TRBJ2-2; 10 bases line up with TRBD1. The CDR3 contains 16 residues. V trimming: 4 bases; J trimming: 5 bases; junction bases outside the gene matches: 7. Germline-derived CDR1 and CDR2 are MDHEN and SYDVKM. CDR3 sequence reads: CASSSQDRGRTGELFF. The CDR3 region has the DNA TGTGCCAGCAGTTCTCAGGACAGGGGGAGAACCGGGGAGCTGTTTTTT. Supplemented by reference TRBV28 and TRBJ2-2, the full variable domain reads DVKVTQSSRYLVKRTGEKVFLECVQDMDHENMFWYRQDPGLGLRLIYFSYDVKMKEKGDIPEGYSVSREKKERFSLILESASTNQTSMYLCASSSQDRGRTGELFFGEGSRLTVL.

This clone was seen once. The chain couples TRBV28 to TRBJ2-7; 7 bases map to TRBD2. CDR1 is MDHEN and CDR2 is SYDVKM in the germline V gene. The CDR3 totals 15 residues. Unmatched junction bases numbered 11, after V lost 7 bases and J lost 2 bases. The DNA of the CDR3 is TGTGCCAGCACCCCTCGTCAGCGGGATACCTACGAGCAGTACTTC. Translating gives CASTPRQRDTYEQYF.

V usage is TRBV29-1 and J usage is TRBJ1-1, with 9 bases aligning to TRBD1. Per germline, CDR1 SQVTM and CDR2 ANQGSEA. This CDR3 spans 14 amino acids. After removal of 6 bases from V and 6 bases from J, the junction contained 11 bases not matched to a gene. CDR3 nucleotides: TGCAGCGTACGGCCCTCGGGACAGGGATCTGAAGCTTTCTTT. Its translation is CSVRPSGQGSEAFF. Full variable domain (rest looked up from reference TRBV29-1 and TRBJ1-1): SAVISQKPSRDICQRGTSLTIQCQVDSQVTMMFWYRQQPGQSLTLIATANQGSEATYESGFVIDKFPISRPNLTFSTLTVSNMSPEDSSIYLCSVRPSGQGSEAFFGQGTRLTVV.

This chain joins TRBV28 and TRBJ1-4, with D tentatively TRBD1 (6 bases). V dropped 3 bases and J dropped 8 bases, with 13 bases sitting between them. The CDR3 sequence is 14 residues long. From germline, CDR1 is MDHEN and CDR2 SYDVKM. The CDR3 sequence is CASSFTGQREKLFF. The DNA of the CDR3 is TGTGCCAGCAGTTTCACAGGACAGCGGGAAAAACTGTTTTTT. Together with reference TRBV28 and TRBJ1-4, the CDR3 gives the full variable domain: DVKVTQSSRYLVKRTGEKVFLECVQDMDHENMFWYRQDPGLGLRLIYFSYDVKMKEKGDIPEGYSVSREKKERFSLILESASTNQTSMYLCASSFTGQREKLFFGSGTQLSVL.

V gene TRBV2 combines with J gene TRBJ1-2; D unclear. Germline V gene sequence: CDR1 SNHLY, CDR2 FYNNEI. V was cut by 7 bases and J by 5 bases, with 14 bases left in between. This CDR3 spans 13 amino acids. CDR3 in DNA: TGTGCCAGCAAGGATGCAGAGGTGTATGGCTACACCTTC. Translation gives CASKDAEVYGYTF.

The chain couples TRBV19 to TRBJ2-1, with 8 bases that match TRBD2. J gave up 9 bases and V 8 bases, and 9 bases lay outside the gene matches. The CDR3 totals 13 residues. The V gene's germline CDR1 is LNHDA and CDR2 SQIVND (reference sequence). CDR3 in amino acids: CASRPGGRGEQFF. The CDR3 DNA reads TGTGCCAGTCGTCCGGGGGGGCGAGGTGAGCAGTTCTTC.

A note on this clone: Distinct nucleotide sequences in the sample also encode this CDR3. This sequence joins TRBV7-2 and TRBJ2-2; possible D gene TRBD1, 6 bases. Germline V gene sequence: CDR1 SGHTA, CDR2 FQGNSA. The CDR3 length is 16 residues. V lost 1 base and J lost 1, with 10 bases in between. The CDR3 reads CASSLGGQGNTGELFF. The DNA of the CDR3 is TGTGCCAGCAGCTTAGGGGGGCAGGGGAACACCGGGGAGCTGTTTTTT.

With regard to this clone: Sequence at one end of the junction differs from germline and may be a read error. The rearrangement joins TRBV11-1 to TRBJ2-2; 9 bases are a match to TRBD2. CDR3 length: 15 amino acids. Germline-derived CDR1 and CDR2 are SGHAT and FQDESV (reference sequence). The CDR3 DNA is TGTGCCAGCAGCGTAGCGGGAGCGGACACCGGGGAGCTGTTTTTT. Its translation is CASSVAGADTGELFF.

This clone is deemed large. The chain carries TRBV30 and TRBJ2-5; TRBD2 aligns across 8 bases. V gave up 6 bases and J gave up 4 bases; unmatched junction bases: 4. This CDR3 has 12 residues. Germline loops: CDR1 GTSNPN, CDR2 SVGIG (reference sequence). The CDR3 DNA sequence: TGTGCCTGCTCCCGGGGGGGAGAGACCCAGTACTTC. This codes for CACSRGGETQYF.

The chain uses TRBV7-9 and TRBJ2-2; 11 nucleotides align to TRBD2. The CDR3 contains 19 residues. The V and J ends lost 4 bases and 0 bases, in that order; junction bases with no gene match: 10. Germline CDR1 reads SEHNR; CDR2 reads FQNEAQ (reference sequence). In DNA, the CDR3 is TGTGCCAGCAGCTCACGGCTAGCGGGAGGACCCGCGAACACCGGGGAGCTGTTTTTT. Its translation: CASSSRLAGGPANTGELFF.